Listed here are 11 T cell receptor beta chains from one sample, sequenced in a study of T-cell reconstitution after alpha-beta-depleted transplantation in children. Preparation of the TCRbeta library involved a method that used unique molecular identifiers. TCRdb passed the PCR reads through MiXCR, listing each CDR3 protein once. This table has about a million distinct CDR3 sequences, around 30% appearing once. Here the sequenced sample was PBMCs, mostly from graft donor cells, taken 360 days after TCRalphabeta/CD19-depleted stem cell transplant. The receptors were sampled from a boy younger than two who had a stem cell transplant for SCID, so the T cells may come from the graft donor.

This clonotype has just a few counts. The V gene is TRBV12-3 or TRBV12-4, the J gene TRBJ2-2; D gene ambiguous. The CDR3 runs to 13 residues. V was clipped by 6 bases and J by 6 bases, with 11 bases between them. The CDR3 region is CASRLDLPGELFF. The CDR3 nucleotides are TGTGCCAGCAGGCTGGACCTCCCCGGGGAGCTGTTTTTT.

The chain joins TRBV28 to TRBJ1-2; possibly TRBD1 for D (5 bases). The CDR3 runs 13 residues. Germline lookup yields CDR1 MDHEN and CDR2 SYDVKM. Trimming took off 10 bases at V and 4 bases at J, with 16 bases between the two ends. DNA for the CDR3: TGTGCCATGAGCTCGGGGGTCATCTATGGCTACACCTTC. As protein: CAMSSGVIYGYTF.

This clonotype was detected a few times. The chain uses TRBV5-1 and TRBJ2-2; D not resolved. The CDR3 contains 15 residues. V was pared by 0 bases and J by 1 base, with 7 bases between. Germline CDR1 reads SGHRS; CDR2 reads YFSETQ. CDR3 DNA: TGCGCCAGCAGCTTGGTTACCGTGAACACCGGGGAGCTGTTTTTT. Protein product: CASSLVTVNTGELFF.

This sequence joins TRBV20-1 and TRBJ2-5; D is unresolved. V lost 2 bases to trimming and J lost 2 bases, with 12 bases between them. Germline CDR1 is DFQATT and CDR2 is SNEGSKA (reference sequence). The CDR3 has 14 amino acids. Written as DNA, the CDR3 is TGCAGTGCTAGATTCCAGGTCATACAAGAGACCCAGTACTTC. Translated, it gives CSARFQVIQETQYF.

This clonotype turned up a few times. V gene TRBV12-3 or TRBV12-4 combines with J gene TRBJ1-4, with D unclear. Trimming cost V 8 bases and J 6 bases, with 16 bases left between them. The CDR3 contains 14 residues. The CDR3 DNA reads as TGTGCCAGCCGGTCCGGGCTCGGAGATGAAAAACTGTTTTTT. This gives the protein CASRSGLGDEKLFF.

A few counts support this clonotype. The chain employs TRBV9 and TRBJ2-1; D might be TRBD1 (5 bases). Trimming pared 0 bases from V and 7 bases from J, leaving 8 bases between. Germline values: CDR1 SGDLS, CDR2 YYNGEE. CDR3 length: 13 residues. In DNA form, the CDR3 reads TGTGCCAGCAGCGTAGCCAGGGCGAATGAGCAGTTCTTC. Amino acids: CASSVARANEQFF.

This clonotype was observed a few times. Here the CDR3 reads CASSSTGDGYNEQFF. The CDR3 DNA sequence: TGCGCCAGCAGCTCGACAGGGGATGGCTACAATGAGCAGTTCTTC. The chain is built from TRBV5-1 and TRBJ2-1; 8 positions agree with TRBD1. Germline V gene lookup returns CDR1 SGHRS and CDR2 YFSETQ. J gave up 3 bases and V 3 bases, and 5 bases lay outside the gene matches. This CDR3 region has 15 residues.

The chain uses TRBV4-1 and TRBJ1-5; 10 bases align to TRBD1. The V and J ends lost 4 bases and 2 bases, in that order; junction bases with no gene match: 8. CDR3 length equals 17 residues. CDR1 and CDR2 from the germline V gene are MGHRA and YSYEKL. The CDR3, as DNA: TGCGCCAGCAGCCGCTCGACCGGGACAGGGGGCAATCAGCCCCAGCATTTT. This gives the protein CASSRSTGTGGNQPQHF.

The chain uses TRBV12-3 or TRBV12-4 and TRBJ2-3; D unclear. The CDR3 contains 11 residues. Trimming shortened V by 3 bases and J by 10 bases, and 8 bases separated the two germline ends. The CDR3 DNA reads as TGTGCCAGCAGTTTTGGGAAGGCGCAGTATTTT. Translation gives CASSFGKAQYF.

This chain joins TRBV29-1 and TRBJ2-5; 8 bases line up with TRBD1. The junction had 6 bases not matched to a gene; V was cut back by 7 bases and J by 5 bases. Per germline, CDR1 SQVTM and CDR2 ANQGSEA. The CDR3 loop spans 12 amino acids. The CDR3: CSGGRQGETQYF. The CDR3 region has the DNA TGCAGCGGGGGCAGACAGGGGGAGACCCAGTACTTC.

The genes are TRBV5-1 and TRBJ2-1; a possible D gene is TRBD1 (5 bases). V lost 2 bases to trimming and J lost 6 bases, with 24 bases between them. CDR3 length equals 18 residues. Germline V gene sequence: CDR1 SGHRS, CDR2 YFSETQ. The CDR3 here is CASSFSASLGRVSNEQFF. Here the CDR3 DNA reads TGCGCCAGCAGCTTCTCGGCTAGTTTAGGCAGGGTCTCCAATGAGCAGTTCTTC.